This T cell receptor beta chain was profiled in a study of shared clonotypes between healthy human individuals. Adults of Caucasian background living in Nashville, Tennessee made up all donors. Study results and caveats: Clonotype sharing among donors likely depends on sequencing depth. Estimated richness values were generally larger in naive subsets than in memory subsets.

In the authors' workflow: ImmunoSEQ yielded junction-only sequences lacking quality scores, so filtering differed. Some clones are missing from TCRdb's copy, which holds only in-frame ones; the method was immunoSEQ multiplex PCR. D and trimming come from the DNA, and the V and J calls and clone size come from that table. Of hundreds of thousands of clones in the sample, roughly 70% were seen once. As regards this clone: What it binds is not known. In the same sample, other DNA sequences code for this CDR3.

The CDR3 is 15 amino acids. After removal of 4 bases from V and 1 base from J, the junction contained 5 bases not matched to a gene. The germline V gene has CDR1 LNHDA and CDR2 SQIVND (reference sequence). Sequencing was done on a sample of memory CD4+ T cells sorted from blood. As to subset: CD45RA-negative fraction. This chain connects TRBV19 to TRBJ2-7; 9 bases are a match to TRBD1. This clonotype was obtained from a woman aged 25 to 39 in good health. CDR3 DNA sequence: TGTGCCAGTAGTAATCAAGGGACAGGGTCCTACGAGCAGTACTTC. Protein product: CASSNQGTGSYEQYF. The full variable domain, rest sourced from reference TRBV19 and TRBJ2-7, is DGGITQSPKYLFRKEGQNVTLSCEQNLNHDAMYWYRQDPGQGLRLIYYSQIVNDFQKGDIAEGYSVSREKKESFPLTVTSAQKNPTAFYLCASSNQGTGSYEQYFGPGTRLTVT.